A single TCR beta chain is shown here with its context. Its antigen remains unidentified. Per-nucleotide qualities are absent, and no much larger clonotype sits a single base away. The data are from a study of cytomegalovirus exposure and HLA in healthy donors (dated by TCRdb to about 2017). Concerning the study at large: According to a later analysis, one platform produced both the 120 validation repertoires and the 666 repertoires of the first cohort. The study aimed to test whether signatures of past pathogen exposure could be identified by cataloging public T cell receptors. A separate validation cohort of some 130 different subjects was used in addition to the roughly 620-subject first cohort. The study combined high-throughput TCR immunosequencing, statistical association of individual TCRs with disease status, and machine learning to predict cytomegalovirus infection status.

What the study reported, not specific to this receptor: Most TCR sequences were observed very rarely across donors, whereas some public TCRs were present in many individuals. The study listed approximately 160 TCR beta chains as associated with cytomegalovirus. Cytomegalovirus status was reported to be diagnosed by the classifier with high specificity and sensitivity in both the original and validation cohorts. The validation cohort had no HLA typing available for a later analysis, so co-occurrence within that cohort was assessed over all 120 or so repertoires. Three of the identified cytomegalovirus-associated TCR beta chains were confirmed in vitro to be specific for cytomegalovirus antigens. According to the authors, the approach could potentially be generalized to other disease states and immunological phenotypes. In a later analysis, TCRs clustered in the first cohort were found to also tend to co-occur in the 130 or so validation repertoires, with roughly 93% of cluster scores above 0.

Separate from the roughly 660-subject first cohort, the validation cohort of 90 to 150 subjects was the group to which the donors belonged. Inclusive of the bounding cysteine and phenylalanine, the CDR3 is 16 residues long. Only the CDR3 DNA is retained, 48 bases long and in frame from the first base. The germline V gene gives CDR1 as MNHEY and CDR2 as SVGAGI. V and J are truncated by 3 bases and 8 bases respectively, leaving an intervening sequence of 19 bases. Receptor amplification or capture employed the immunoSEQ multiplex PCR assay. Processing in the source paper ran as follows. To diagnose cytomegalovirus status from the catalog of TCR beta chain sequences, a statistical classification framework was built. The clones in this table, taken by TCRdb from immuneACCESS, are in-frame only. Not every clone is retained; where verified, under half of the shortfall comes from an unresolved V gene, and the cause of the rest is unknown. Clone size and V and J calls were adopted from that table, with D and trimming inferred from the DNA. For this sample the table gives 200,000 to 250,000 clones, of which roughly 83% were detected only once. The ten largest clonotypes hold 11% to 15% of the sample.

The clonotype was recovered from a woman aged 25 to 39 in good health and CMV-seropositive. Rearrangement joined TRBV6-5 to TRBJ1-4; TRBD1 is perhaps the D gene, given 5 matching bases. The material sequenced was PBMCs. Here the CDR3 is given as CASSYSREVLREKLFF. Here is the DNA: TGTGCCAGCAGTTATTCCAGGGAAGTTCTTAGAGAAAAACTGTTTTTT.